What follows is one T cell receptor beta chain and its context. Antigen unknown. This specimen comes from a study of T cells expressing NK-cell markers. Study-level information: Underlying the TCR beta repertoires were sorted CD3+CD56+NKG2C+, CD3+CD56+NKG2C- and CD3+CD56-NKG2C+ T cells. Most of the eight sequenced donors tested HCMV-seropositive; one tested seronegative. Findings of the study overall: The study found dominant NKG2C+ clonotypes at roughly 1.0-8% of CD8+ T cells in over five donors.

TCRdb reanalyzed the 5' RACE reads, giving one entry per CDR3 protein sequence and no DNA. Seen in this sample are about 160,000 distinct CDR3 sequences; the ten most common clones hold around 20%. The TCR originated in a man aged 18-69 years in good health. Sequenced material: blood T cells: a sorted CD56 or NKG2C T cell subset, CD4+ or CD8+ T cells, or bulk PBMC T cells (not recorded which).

CDR3 residues: CTSSQELAGGPKSYNEQFF. The chain links TRBV1 to TRBJ2-1; TCRdb designates TRBD2, a call that cannot be tested without DNA. TRBV1 has pseudogene status. There are 19 residues in the CDR3.